Each of the 22 T cell receptor beta chains below was sequenced from the same sample in a study of technical replicates of blood from a few donors. Clones were read by immunoSEQ multiplex PCR, and TCRdb kept only the in-frame ones, dropping some. The data hold roughly 70,000 clones, with approximately 97% observed a single time. Sequencing used T cells isolated from PBMCs. Source of these receptors: a human donor in good health.

V and J are TRBV10-3 and TRBJ2-1; 7 bases align to TRBD1. Germline V lookup: CDR1 ENHRY, CDR2 SYGVKD. CDR3 length: 15 amino acids. Trimming took 2 bases from V and 7 from J; bases not matched to a gene: 8. The CDR3 sequence: CAISEPPTGLNEQFF. The CDR3 DNA reads as TGTGCCATCAGTGAGCCCCCGACAGGGTTGAATGAGCAGTTCTTC.

The chain couples TRBV7-2 to TRBJ2-1, with a possible D match to TRBD2 (6 bases). This CDR3 is built from 11 residues. CDR1 SGHTA and CDR2 FQGNSA come from the germline V gene. Trimming removed 5 bases from V and 16 bases from J, with 15 bases in between. The CDR3 nucleotides are TGTGCCAGCAGCCCCGGGACTGATCTCTTCTTC. Translating gives CASSPGTDLFF.

The rearrangement links TRBV5-1 to TRBJ2-3; D ambiguous. The V and J ends lost 6 bases and 6 bases respectively, with 23 bases between them. This CDR3 spans 16 amino acids. CDR1 is SGHRS, CDR2 YFSETQ, per germline. The CDR3 is CASKLVRGFSVDTQYF. DNA for the CDR3: TGCGCCAGCAAATTAGTTCGAGGTTTTTCAGTGGATACGCAGTATTTT.

CDR3 nucleotide sequence: TGTGCCAGCAGCTTGGTAGGGACAGGGGGCCCCAACGAGCAGTACTTC. It yields the protein CASSLVGTGGPNEQYF. The chain employs TRBV5-8 and TRBJ2-7; 12 bases are a match to TRBD1. This CDR3 contains 16 residues. Germline-derived CDR1 and CDR2 are SGHTS and YDEGEE. After removal of 0 bases from V and 5 bases from J, the junction contained 6 bases not matched to a gene.

The chain recombines TRBV6-5 with TRBJ2-3; D is uncertain. Per the germline V gene, CDR1 is MNHEY and CDR2 is SVGAGI. This CDR3 comprises 13 residues. Trimming pared 6 bases from V and 4 bases from J, leaving 11 bases between. The CDR3 here is CASSPVFPDTQYF. DNA for the CDR3: TGTGCCAGCAGCCCAGTTTTTCCAGATACGCAGTATTTT.

Comments on this clone: Other DNA sequences of this sample code for an identical CDR3. The chain employs TRBV27 and TRBJ1-2, with D possibly TRBD1 on 6 matching bases. Germline V lookup: CDR1 MNHEY, CDR2 SMNVEV (reference sequence). This CDR3 contains 13 residues. Trimming cost V 2 bases and J 4 bases, with 8 bases left between them. CDR3 in amino acids: CASSLGGAYGYTF. In DNA, the CDR3 is TGTGCCAGCAGTTTAGGGGGCGCCTATGGCTACACCTTC.

The genes are TRBV5-4 and TRBJ1-2; the match to TRBD1 covers 7 bases. The CDR3 extends over 15 amino acids. CDR1 is SGHNT and CDR2 is YYREEE in the germline V gene (reference sequence). Losses at the gene ends were 7 bases for V and 4 bases for J; bases not matched to a gene: 13. CDR3 DNA sequence: TGTGCCAGCCGAGCTTCCGGGACAGATCTCTATGGCTACACCTTC. It is translated as CASRASGTDLYGYTF.

V and J are TRBV7-8 and TRBJ1-1, with 8 bases aligning to TRBD1. V shed 4 bases, J shed 4 bases, and the junction held 5 bases outside the gene matches. CDR3 length: 14 residues. Germline loops: CDR1 SGHVS, CDR2 FQNEAQ. CDR3 in amino acids: CASSSTGGSTEAFF. In DNA form, the CDR3 reads TGTGCCAGCAGCTCAACAGGGGGTAGCACTGAAGCTTTCTTT.

The chain links TRBV23-1 to TRBJ2-5; TRBD1 is a possible D gene (7 bases). TRBV23-1 belongs to the ORF category, with a function that is uncertain. Trimming shortened V by 7 bases and J by 7 bases, and 16 bases separated the two germline ends. The CDR3 runs 13 residues. CDR3 in DNA: TGCGCCAGCACCAGGGGGGTTTCAGGGACCCAGTACTTC. It translates to CASTRGVSGTQYF.

This chain links TRBV15 with TRBJ2-1, with D perhaps TRBD2 (6 bases). The germline V gene has CDR1 LNHNV and CDR2 YYDKDF (reference sequence). CDR3 length: 18 amino acids. V was shortened by 0 bases and J by 0 bases, with 15 bases between the two germline ends. CDR3 in DNA: TGTGCCACCAGCAGAGATCTTAGCGGCTATAGCTCCTACAATGAGCAGTTCTTC. This translates into CATSRDLSGYSSYNEQFF.

The chain uses TRBV4-2 and TRBJ2-7; TRBD2 aligns across 7 bases. The CDR3 sequence is 14 residues long. Germline CDR1 LGHNA, CDR2 YNFKEQ. J lost 4 bases, V lost 0 bases, and 3 bases had no gene match. As DNA, the CDR3 is TGTGCCAGCAGCCAAGATCCTAGCGGATACGAGCAGTACTTC. Translating it yields CASSQDPSGYEQYF.

CDR3 region: CASSIDAGYSETQYF. CDR3 nucleotides: TGTGCCAGTAGTATAGACGCGGGATATAGTGAGACCCAGTACTTC. The chain uses TRBV19 and TRBJ2-5, with D perhaps matching TRBD2 (6 bases). The germline CDR1 and CDR2 sequences are LNHDA and SQIVND (reference sequence). The V gene lost 0 bases and the J gene lost 5 bases, with 13 bases spanning the gap. This CDR3 is 15 amino acids long.

This chain uses TRBV10-1 with TRBJ1-1, with TRBD1 identical over 7 bases. The germline V gene encodes CDR1 WNHNN and CDR2 SYGVQD (reference sequence). J gave up 5 bases and V 1 base, and 4 bases lay outside the gene matches. This CDR3 has 14 amino acids. The CDR3 loop reads CASSEYQGVTEAFF. CDR3 bases: TGCGCCAGCAGTGAGTATCAGGGGGTGACTGAAGCTTTCTTT.

The V call is TRBV7-9, the J call TRBJ1-1, with 7 nucleotides matching TRBD1. CDR1 is SEHNR, CDR2 FQNEAQ, per germline (reference sequence). CDR3 length: 14 residues. The J segment lost 5 bases and the V segment lost 3 bases, leaving 6 bases of the junction unmatched. The CDR3 DNA reads TGTGCCAGCAGCTTGGTCAGGGGGTTTACTGAAGCTTTCTTT. Its protein is CASSLVRGFTEAFF.

The CDR3 loop reads CASSVLAGGPAYDEQFF. CDR3 nucleotide sequence: TGTGCCAGCAGTGTCCTAGCGGGAGGGCCGGCGTACGATGAGCAGTTCTTC. The chain has TRBV25-1 and TRBJ2-1, with 12 bases fitting TRBD2. The germline CDR1 and CDR2 sequences are MGHDK and SYGVNS. With V trimmed by 4 bases and J by 8 bases, 12 bases remained unmatched. The CDR3 runs 17 residues.

The rearrangement links TRBV27 to TRBJ2-2; 9 nucleotides line up with TRBD2. CDR1 MNHEY and CDR2 SMNVEV come from the germline V gene (reference sequence). J was trimmed by 3 bases and V by 3 bases; bases with no gene match: 8. The CDR3 loop spans 17 amino acids. CDR3 residues: CASSFLGGGVYTGELFF. CDR3 in DNA: TGTGCCAGCAGTTTCCTCGGCGGGGGGGTGTACACCGGGGAGCTGTTTTTT.

The CDR3 here is CSAAGTGGDYGYTF. DNA for the CDR3: TGCAGCGCCGCCGGGACAGGGGGAGACTATGGCTACACCTTC. J is TRBJ1-2 and V is TRBV29-1; 11 bases agree with TRBD1. J was trimmed by 3 bases and V by 7 bases; bases with no gene match: 7. The CDR3 sequence is 14 residues long. The germline CDR1 and CDR2 sequences are SQVTM and ANQGSEA.

The J gene is TRBJ1-2, the V gene TRBV6-6; D ambiguous. Germline-derived CDR1 and CDR2 are MNHNY and SVGAGI (reference sequence). This CDR3 is built from 14 residues. V was clipped by 4 bases and J by 4 bases, with 13 bases between them. DNA of the CDR3: TGTGCCAGCAGTTGGCCTGCAGGCTCCTATGGCTACACCTTC. The encoded protein is CASSWPAGSYGYTF.

The chain's CDR3 is CASRIRGTTEAFF. DNA for the CDR3: TGTGCCAGCAGGATAAGGGGTACCACTGAAGCTTTCTTT. The rearrangement links TRBV6-5 to TRBJ1-1, with a tentative D call TRBD1 (5 bases). CDR1 is MNHEY, CDR2 SVGAGI, per germline. The V and J ends lost 6 bases and 4 bases respectively, with 12 bases between them. The CDR3 totals 13 residues.

The chain is built from TRBV5-1 and TRBJ1-1; possible D gene TRBD1, 5 bases. Germline CDR1 SGHRS, CDR2 YFSETQ. Trimming stripped 6 bases from V and 0 bases from J, with 9 bases between. The CDR3 is made up of 13 amino acids. The CDR3 loop reads CASIGGLNTEAFF. CDR3 DNA: TGCGCCAGCATCGGGGGTTTGAACACTGAAGCTTTCTTT.

The V gene is TRBV9, the J gene TRBJ1-2; D call uncertain. Germline V CDR1 and CDR2: SGDLS, YYNGEE. The germline V and J ends were trimmed by 3 bases and 4 bases, with 13 bases remaining between them. The CDR3 has 14 amino acids. The CDR3 region has the DNA TGTGCCAGCAGCGAGTCGACGGGAAGCTATGGCTACACCTTC. The encoded protein is CASSESTGSYGYTF.

The V call is TRBV7-3, the J call TRBJ2-3; 10 positions agree with TRBD2. The CDR3 covers 15 residues. Germline values: CDR1 SGHTA, CDR2 FQGTGA. The J segment lost 5 bases and the V segment lost 2 bases, leaving 4 bases of the junction unmatched. The CDR3 here is CASSLSSGSLDTQYF. The DNA of the CDR3 is TGTGCCAGCAGCTTATCTAGCGGGAGTTTAGATACGCAGTATTTT.